The 30 T cell receptor beta chains presented below share a single source sample, sequenced in a study of shared clonotypes between healthy human individuals (dated by TCRdb to 2019 to 2021). Receptor amplification or capture employed the immunoSEQ multiplex PCR assay. TCRdb stores this immuneACCESS table with in-frame sequences only. Part of the clones is absent; in the studies checked, under half of the shortfall reflects unresolved V genes, and no reason is known for the rest. Counted in this sample were some 1 million clones; roughly 80% of them appeared once. Of the sample, 1.4% falls within the top ten clones. Material: memory CD4+ T cells sorted from blood. Explained via the paper, the cell subset or site label denotes: CD45RA-negative fraction. Every receptor here comes from a man between 18 and 29 years old in good health.

There are a few counts of this clone. The genes are TRBV27 and TRBJ1-3; D possibly corresponds to TRBD1 (6 bases). Germline V gives CDR1 MNHEY, CDR2 SMNVEV (reference sequence). The CDR3 sequence is 14 residues long. V was pared by 8 bases and J by 4 bases, with 15 bases between. The CDR3, as DNA: TGTGCCAGCGGCGAAACAGGGTCGGGAAACACCATATATTTT. The encoded protein is CASGETGSGNTIYF.

This CDR3 reads CASSEGREVNSPLHF. For the CDR3, the DNA is TGCGCCAGCAGTGAGGGACGGGAGGTGAATTCACCCCTCCACTTT. The chain joins TRBV10-1 to TRBJ1-6, with D uncertain. The V gene lost 2 bases and the J gene lost 7 bases, with 12 bases spanning the gap. Germline CDR1 and CDR2: WNHNN and SYGVQD (reference sequence). The CDR3 covers 15 residues.

The CDR3 protein is CASSWTSHEQFF. CDR3 DNA: TGTGCCAGCAGTTGGACTAGTCATGAGCAGTTCTTC. J is TRBJ2-1 and V is TRBV2, with 7 nucleotides matching TRBD2. Trimming removed 5 bases from V and 8 bases from J; junction bases left unmatched: 3. The CDR3 runs to 12 residues. Per germline, CDR1 SNHLY and CDR2 FYNNEI.

The rearrangement joins TRBV4-1 to TRBJ2-7; 11 positions agree with TRBD2. Germline V gene data show CDR1 as MGHRA and CDR2 as YSYEKL. V trimming: 6 bases; J trimming: 3 bases; junction bases outside the gene matches: 7. The CDR3 covers 15 residues. The CDR3 DNA reads as TGCGCCAGCAGTTCCTGGACTAGCGGGCTCTACGAGCAGTACTTC. This translates into CASSSWTSGLYEQYF.

The CDR3 here is CASSLSTGTRANYGYTF. The CDR3 DNA follows: TGTGCCAGCAGTCTGAGTACGGGGACGAGAGCTAACTATGGCTACACCTTC. The V and J genes are TRBV25-1 and TRBJ1-2; D may be TRBD1 (5 bases). The CDR3 runs to 17 residues. The ends were cut back, 5 bases at V and 0 bases at J, with 19 bases in the middle. Germline assignment: CDR1 MGHDK and CDR2 SYGVNS.

This clone has a single count. This chain connects TRBV4-1 to TRBJ1-6; D remains unclear. CDR3 length: 15 amino acids. Germline loops: CDR1 MGHRA, CDR2 YSYEKL. Trimming took off 4 bases at V and 10 bases at J, with 17 bases between the two ends. The CDR3 sequence is CASSLRADGRSPLHF. CDR3 nucleotide sequence: TGCGCCAGCAGCCTCCGTGCGGACGGCCGCTCACCCCTCCACTTT.

On this clone: This same CDR3 is encoded by further DNA sequences in the sample. The chain is built from TRBV6-1 and TRBJ2-2; D is possibly TRBD1 (6 bases). Trimming left V 1 base short and J 3 bases short, with 9 bases between. Germline V gene data show CDR1 as MNHNS and CDR2 as SASEGT. CDR3 size: 15 residues. In DNA form, the CDR3 reads TGTGCCAGCAGTGAAGGGGGGCGCGACACCGGGGAGCTGTTTTTT. It codes for CASSEGGRDTGELFF.

V and J are TRBV6-6 and TRBJ2-3; D unresolved. The CDR3 sequence is 14 residues long. CDR1 MNHNY and CDR2 SVGAGI come from the germline V gene (reference sequence). Trimming removed 6 bases from V and 2 bases from J, with 12 bases in between. For the CDR3, the DNA is TGTGCCAGCAGGTCCCAACGATTCACAGATACGCAGTATTTT. Its protein is CASRSQRFTDTQYF.

The chain has TRBV6-6 and TRBJ2-7; 8 nucleotides line up with TRBD2. CDR3 size: 13 residues. The V gene's germline CDR1 is MNHNY and CDR2 SVGAGI (reference sequence). Trimming removed 8 bases from V and 6 bases from J; junction bases left unmatched: 9. The CDR3 sequence: CASLTSGSSEQYF. The CDR3 region has the DNA TGTGCCAGCCTTACCAGCGGGAGCAGCGAGCAGTACTTC.

The gene calls are TRBV4-2 and TRBJ1-4; D is unresolved. Trimming cost V 4 bases and J 8 bases, with 17 bases left between them. The germline V gene encodes CDR1 LGHNA and CDR2 YNFKEQ. The CDR3 runs to 15 residues. The CDR3 coding sequence is TGTGCCAGCAGCCCTACTGCGGGCCCAGCGGAAAAACTGTTTTTT. Translated, it gives CASSPTAGPAEKLFF.

This chain links TRBV27 with TRBJ1-3; D uncertain. Germline V gene lookup returns CDR1 MNHEY and CDR2 SMNVEV (reference sequence). The CDR3 is 16 residues long. Trimming took 4 bases from V and 0 from J, leaving 13 bases between them. The CDR3 loop is CASSSNPQSSGNTIYF. The CDR3 bases are TGTGCCAGCAGTTCGAATCCACAGAGCTCTGGAAACACCATATATTTT.

In regard to this clone: Other DNA sequences in this sample translate to the same CDR3. The CDR3, as DNA: TGTGCCAGCTCGCTACTAGCGGGCACAGATACGCAGTATTTT. Translating gives CASSLLAGTDTQYF. The V call is TRBV18, the J call TRBJ2-3, with 8 nucleotides matching TRBD2. V shed 6 bases and J 1 base; nucleotides not matched to a gene: 3. The CDR3 length is 14 residues. Germline V gene lookup returns CDR1 KGHSH and CDR2 LQKENI.

The chain employs TRBV18 and TRBJ1-5; no definite D call. Trimming took off 2 bases at V and 0 bases at J, with 20 bases between the two ends. Germline values: CDR1 KGHSH, CDR2 LQKENI. CDR3 size: 19 residues. The DNA of the CDR3 is TGTGCCAGCTCACCAAGTGTGGGCCTAGACACGCATAGCAATCAGCCCCAGCATTTT. This sequence encodes CASSPSVGLDTHSNQPQHF.

The V call is TRBV6-5, the J call TRBJ1-4; the match to TRBD1 covers 8 bases. From germline, CDR1 is MNHEY and CDR2 SVGAGI. The CDR3 contains 15 residues. The trim removed 0 bases at V and 10 bases at J, leaving 7 bases unmatched. CDR3: CASSYSTGDAGKLFF. CDR3 nucleotides: TGTGCCAGCAGTTACTCGACAGGGGACGCTGGAAAACTGTTTTTT.

Regarding this clone: Other nucleotide sequences in the sample specify the same CDR3. The rearrangement joins TRBV10-3 to TRBJ2-3; D not certain. This CDR3 is built from 11 residues. In germline, CDR1 is ENHRY, CDR2 SYGVKD. The V and J ends lost 4 bases and 5 bases respectively, with 4 bases between them. The CDR3 region is CAISAGDTQYF. The CDR3 DNA is TGTGCCATCAGTGCTGGAGATACGCAGTATTTT.

About this clone itself: Additional DNA sequences in this sample encode the identical CDR3. The chain is built from TRBV5-1 and TRBJ2-3, with D tentatively TRBD1 (5 bases). The germline V and J ends were trimmed by 2 bases and 2 bases, with 9 bases remaining between them. The CDR3 is 14 amino acids. Germline V CDR1 and CDR2: SGHRS, YFSETQ. The DNA of the CDR3 is TGCGCCAGCAGCTTAAGTGGGGCCACAGATACGCAGTATTTT. The encoded protein is CASSLSGATDTQYF. Full variable domain (remainder filled in from reference TRBV5-1 and TRBJ2-3): KAGVTQTPRYLIKTRGQQVTLSCSPISGHRSVSWYQQTPGQGLQFLFEYFSETQRNKGNFPGRFSGRQFSNSRSEMNVSTLELGDSALYLCASSLSGATDTQYFGPGTRLTVL.

The chain employs TRBV5-1 and TRBJ1-1; no reliable D call. The CDR3 totals 13 residues. V shed 1 base and J shed 1 base, with 5 bases lying between them. Per the germline V gene, CDR1 is SGHRS and CDR2 is YFSETQ. The CDR3 sequence: CASSLMQNTEAFF. The CDR3, as DNA: TGCGCCAGCAGCTTGATGCAGAACACTGAAGCTTTCTTT. Based on the CDR3 plus reference TRBV5-1 and TRBJ1-1, the full variable domain is KAGVTQTPRYLIKTRGQQVTLSCSPISGHRSVSWYQQTPGQGLQFLFEYFSETQRNKGNFPGRFSGRQFSNSRSEMNVSTLELGDSALYLCASSLMQNTEAFFGQGTRLTVV.

This rearrangement joins TRBV5-1 to TRBJ1-5, with 7 nucleotides matching TRBD1. V was clipped by 4 bases and J by 6 bases; unmatched bases: 7. The CDR3 runs to 14 residues. The V gene's germline CDR1 is SGHRS and CDR2 YFSETQ. The CDR3 here is CASSPTGEPQPQHF. The CDR3 DNA is TGCGCCAGCAGCCCCACAGGGGAACCTCAGCCCCAGCATTTT.

This chain uses TRBV9 with TRBJ2-3, with D uncertain. The germline V gene encodes CDR1 SGDLS and CDR2 YYNGEE. V gave up 3 bases and J gave up 0 bases, with 8 bases separating them. The CDR3 has 14 amino acids. Here the CDR3 reads CASSALQSTDTQYF. The CDR3 region has the DNA TGTGCCAGCAGCGCGCTACAGAGCACAGATACGCAGTATTTT.

The chain uses TRBV28 and TRBJ1-6; 10 positions agree with TRBD1. The CDR3 extends over 16 amino acids. The J segment lost 8 bases and the V segment lost 1 base, leaving 5 bases of the junction unmatched. Per germline, CDR1 MDHEN and CDR2 SYDVKM. The chain's CDR3 is CASSLSGTGVDSPLHF. The CDR3 bases are TGTGCCAGCAGTTTATCCGGGACAGGGGTGGATTCACCCCTCCACTTT.

About this clone itself: Other DNA sequences from this sample encode an identical CDR3 as well. The rearrangement uses TRBV5-1 and TRBJ2-5, with D possibly matching TRBD1 (6 bases). Per germline, CDR1 SGHRS and CDR2 YFSETQ. The CDR3 contains 14 residues. Trimming pared 4 bases from V and 1 base from J, leaving 11 bases between. DNA for the CDR3: TGCGCCAGCAGCCCAACAGGGTTCCAAGAGACCCAGTACTTC. Protein product: CASSPTGFQETQYF.

This rearrangement joins TRBV2 to TRBJ2-5, with D possibly TRBD2 on 6 matching bases. The CDR3 has 14 amino acids. V was shortened by 5 bases and J by 7 bases, with 17 bases between the two germline ends. CDR1 SNHLY and CDR2 FYNNEI come from the germline V gene. CDR3 region: CASSQGTRLTTQYF. The CDR3 nucleotides are TGTGCCAGCAGTCAAGGGACTCGCCTGACGACCCAGTACTTC.

For this clone: Other DNA sequences in the same sample also yield this CDR3. The chain has TRBV5-6 and TRBJ1-6; TRBD1 is a possible D gene (6 bases). The CDR3 covers 14 residues. Trimming pared 4 bases from V and 9 bases from J, leaving 14 bases between. Per germline, CDR1 SGHDT and CDR2 YYEEEE. The chain's CDR3 is CASSLKGGGSPLHF. CDR3 nucleotide sequence: TGTGCCAGCAGCCTCAAGGGGGGAGGTTCACCCCTCCACTTT.

The chain joins TRBV6-5 to TRBJ2-7; 7 bases align to TRBD2. Trimming took 0 bases from V and 0 from J; bases not matched to a gene: 2. Germline-derived CDR1 and CDR2 are MNHEY and SVGAGI. The CDR3 length is 15 residues. CDR3 coding DNA: TGTGCCAGCAGTTACTCTACTAGCGCCTCCTACGAGCAGTACTTC. Protein: CASSYSTSASYEQYF.

Concerning this clone itself: Other DNA sequences in the same sample also yield this CDR3. V gene TRBV14 combines with J gene TRBJ2-5; D may be TRBD2 (6 bases). Germline assignment: CDR1 SGHDN and CDR2 FVKESK. The CDR3 extends over 13 amino acids. V dropped 4 bases and J dropped 2 bases, with 8 bases sitting between them. The CDR3: CASSRGVQETQYF. The CDR3 DNA sequence: TGTGCCAGCAGCCGCGGGGTTCAAGAGACCCAGTACTTC. Together with reference TRBV14 and TRBJ2-5, the CDR3 gives the full variable domain: EAGVTQFPSHSVIEKGQTVTLRCDPISGHDNLYWYRRVMGKEIKFLLHFVKESKQDESGMPNNRFLAERTGGTYSTLKVQPAELEDSGVYFCASSRGVQETQYFGPGTRLLVL.

This chain's CDR3 is CASSQEGQGARELFF. The CDR3 DNA is TGCGCCAGCAGCCAAGAGGGACAGGGGGCCCGAGAGCTGTTTTTT. V usage is TRBV4-3 and J usage is TRBJ2-2; TRBD1 matches 12 bases. The germline gives CDR1 LGHNA, CDR2 YSLEER. The CDR3 length is 15 residues. Germline trimming cut 0 bases from V and 11 bases from J; bases unmatched to any gene: 4.

The chain combines TRBV5-1 with TRBJ2-7; D uncertain. There are 13 residues in the CDR3. V was pared by 0 bases and J by 6 bases, with 10 bases between. Germline-derived CDR1 and CDR2 are SGHRS and YFSETQ. The CDR3 loop reads CASSLDKRAEQYF. The CDR3 region has the DNA TGCGCCAGCAGCTTGGATAAGAGAGCCGAGCAGTACTTC.

A single count supports this clone. The sample contains more than one DNA sequence encoding this CDR3. The chain employs TRBV4-1 and TRBJ2-2, with TRBD1 matching 7 bases. The V gene's germline CDR1 is MGHRA and CDR2 YSYEKL. The junction had 4 bases not matched to a gene; V was cut back by 0 bases and J by 3 bases. This CDR3 has 16 residues. CDR3 loop: CASSQDWDSYTGELFF. CDR3 sequence (DNA): TGCGCCAGCAGCCAAGATTGGGACAGTTACACCGGGGAGCTGTTTTTT.

V gene TRBV4-3 combines with J gene TRBJ2-1, with 13 bases fitting TRBD2. Germline lookup yields CDR1 LGHNA and CDR2 YSLEER. The CDR3 loop spans 17 amino acids. V was pared by 1 base and J by 2 bases, with 2 bases of the junction left unmatched. The CDR3 reads CASSQGTSGSAYNEQFF. The DNA for the CDR3 is TGCGCCAGCAGCCAAGGGACTAGCGGGAGCGCCTACAATGAGCAGTTCTTC.

The CDR3, as DNA: TGTGCCAGCGCCCCTGACAGCGGCAGCAATCAGCCCCAGCATTTT. Protein: CASAPDSGSNQPQHF. The chain uses TRBV2 and TRBJ1-5, with a tentative D call TRBD1 (5 bases). The CDR3 consists of 15 residues. The V and J ends lost 8 bases and 1 base respectively, with 15 bases between them. Germline CDR1 SNHLY, CDR2 FYNNEI.